Listed below are T cell receptor beta chains from one sample, sequenced in a study of cytomegalovirus exposure and HLA in healthy donors. Assay: immunoSEQ multiplex PCR; the TCRdb copy retains only in-frame clones and omits some. The sample holds about 200,000 clones, over 60% seen once. Sequenced input: PBMCs. These receptors all stem from a young woman in good health and CMV-seropositive. Each CDR3 is given with its conserved first and last residue.

TRBV5-6	TRBJ1-2	CASSLSPDSNYGYTF
TRBV28	TRBJ1-4	CAIAGGKVREKLFF
TRBV7-3	TRBJ1-1	CASSLTGGPYTEAFF
TRBV7-2	TRBJ2-2	CASSGRGQGRAGELFF
TRBV19	TRBJ1-1	CASTWPGQGNTEAFF
TRBV10-3	TRBJ1-5	CAITSDRVQPQHF
TRBV7-2	TRBJ2-7	CASSLRRTGVGYEQYF
TRBV2	TRBJ2-7	CASSDGPPYEQYF
TRBV30	TRBJ2-5	CAWSVGGSQETQYF
TRBV19	TRBJ1-4	CASSPGTAYPNEKLFF
TRBV11-3	TRBJ2-3	CASSSSGGPTDTQYF
TRBV4-3	TRBJ1-5	CASSQEIGGVSNQPQHF
TRBV4-3	TRBJ2-1	CASSQPGGEQFF
TRBV19	TRBJ1-2	CASSMKTDGNYGYTF
TRBV28	TRBJ1-4	CASSLLGGEKLFF
TRBV4-1	TRBJ1-3	CASSQLYGSGNTIYF
TRBV18	TRBJ2-1	CASSPSQAGGPLPEQFF
TRBV7-2	TRBJ2-7	CASSLVLTSPYEQYF
TRBV2	TRBJ2-1	CASSEVLAGNEQFF
TRBV19	TRBJ1-1	CASSKFSRTVLLNTEAFF
TRBV7-9	TRBJ1-5	CASSNKTGNNQPQHF
TRBV18	TRBJ1-1	CASSPSQGSRMNTEAFF